This TCR beta chain stems from a study of CD8 T cells in Susac syndrome. The ends were cut back, 0 bases at V and 5 bases at J, with 8 bases in the middle. CDR3 length: 13 residues. Germline lookup yields CDR1 SGDLS and CDR2 YYNGEE. The RNA, roughly 0.45 to 1 ug, was put through reverse transcription using random hexamers. Using its own MiXCR run on the immunoSEQ multiplex PCR reads, TCRdb lists one record per CDR3 protein. Of about 140,000 distinct CDR3 sequences in the sample, approximately 95% were seen once. Findings and limits, study-wide: CD8+ clonal expansion in Susac peaked in TEMRA cells and active patients.

On this clonotype itself: Its antigen is currently unknown.

Bulk CD8+ and CD4+ cells came from magnetic negative isolation; CD8+ TEMRA by FACS. The sequence was obtained from a human donor with Susac syndrome. The chain joins TRBV9 to TRBJ2-5; D not certain. Material: CD8+ T cells from PBMCs. CDR3 sequence: CASSVDEGETQYF. The CDR3 coding sequence is TGTGCCAGCAGCGTAGACGAAGGGGAGACCCAGTACTTC.